This T cell receptor beta chain was sequenced for a study of T cell repertoires in cytomegalovirus infection. The CDR3 covers 15 residues. Trimming removed 5 bases from V and 0 bases from J, with 12 bases in between. In germline, CDR1 is SGHVS, CDR2 FQNEAQ. TCRdb re-called the reads with MiXCR, one entry per CDR3 protein. The sample records 680,000 or so distinct CDR3 sequences, 30% to 35% being singletons. This clonotype has ten or more counts. Its antigen is still unknown. General study results and limits: HLA-C-restricted CMV clonotypes gave the most frequent clonotype in two of eight donors.

This chain connects TRBV7-8 to TRBJ2-3; no clear D gene. The starting material was cultured PBMCs, obtained from culture after CMV antigen stimulation. This clonotype was sampled from a human donor in good health (CMV status not recorded). Some clones in this sample may be carry-over from other donors' samples. Written as DNA, the CDR3 is TGTGCCAGCAGCGCCACCTCCTATAGCACAGATACGCAGTATTTT. As protein: CASSATSYSTDTQYF.